This TCR beta chain was found in a study of cytotoxic CD8 clonotypes in ibrutinib-treated CLL. Germline CDR1 SEHNR, CDR2 FQNEAQ (reference sequence). The V gene lost 5 bases and the J gene lost 8 bases, with 7 bases spanning the gap. CDR3 length: 11 residues. Deep sequencing aimed at 1 in 200,000 to 1 in 1 million T cells' resolution. Clones were read by immunoSEQ multiplex PCR, and TCRdb kept only the in-frame ones, dropping some. The data contain roughly 29,000 clones, roughly 59% of them singletons. The sample here was PBMCs, taken before ibrutinib treatment. The chain has TRBV7-9 and TRBJ2-1; D gene ambiguous. This TCR was recovered from a human donor with chronic lymphocytic leukemia. CDR3 loop: CASSPTYEQFF. In nucleotides, the CDR3 is TGTGCCAGCAGCCCTACTTATGAGCAGTTCTTC.